One TCR beta chain is described in this entry. The target antigen is unknown. TCRdb keeps only in-frame clones here, not all; method: immunoSEQ multiplex PCR. The repertoire includes around 99,000 clones, 70% to 90% of them detected once, and approximately 4.8% sits in the top ten. The sample is drawn from a study of T cell responses to AZD1222 COVID-19 vaccine. General observations from the study: Seropositive at baseline were only a handful of AZD1222 recipients. Donors skewed white British and female; clonal diversity was possibly underestimated.

Germline CDR1 reads SGDLS; CDR2 reads YYNGEE. V was pared by 3 bases and J by 3 bases, with 6 bases of the junction left unmatched. The CDR3 consists of 15 residues. The specimen was peripheral blood, collected 28 days after the second AZD1222 dose. The sequence derives from an adult who received the AZD1222 COVID-19 vaccine. The V gene is TRBV9, the J gene TRBJ2-7, with 10 nucleotides matching TRBD1. The CDR3 coding sequence is TGTGCCAGCAGCGGTGGGACAGGGGAGATCTACGAGCAGTACTTC. As protein: CASSGGTGEIYEQYF.